These T cell receptor beta chains were read from a single sample in a study of CD8+CD57+ T cells in acquired aplastic anemia. TCRdb reprocessed the reads via MiXCR and lists one record per CDR3 protein. The repertoire holds 300,000 or so distinct CDR3 sequences, 56% seen once, with roughly 8% in the top ten. The sequenced material came from sorted CD4+, CD8+, or CD8+CD57+ T cells (not recorded which) from PBMCs. All receptors come from a human donor with severe aplastic anemia or a healthy control (not recorded which). The CDR3 runs from the conserved cysteine through the conserved F or W. A D gene is named only where the DNA matches it firmly. Clone size, where shown, is once, few, many, or a class for clones that have expanded.

clone size,D gene,J gene,V gene,CDR3 DNA,CDR3 protein
.,TRBD2,TRBJ2-7,TRBV10-3,TGTGCCACCCTAGCGGGAGGGGGAACCTACGAGCAGTACTTC,CATLAGGGTYEQYF
.,.,TRBJ1-2,TRBV20-1,TGCAGTGCGACCGACGTATTTAGGACAGAACCCTATGGCTACACCTTC,CSATDVFRTEPYGYTF
.,TRBD1,TRBJ2-2,TRBV27,TGTGCCAGCAGTTTAATGGGGACAGGGGACGTCGGGGAGCTGTTTTTT,CASSLMGTGDVGELFF
.,.,TRBJ2-5,TRBV29-1,TGCAGCGTTGAAGGGGCGGGAATGGAGACCCAGTACTTC,CSVEGAGMETQYF
.,.,TRBJ2-7,TRBV7-8,TGTGCCAGCAGCTTAACAGGTTTTACCGATCCCTACGAGCAGTACTTC,CASSLTGFTDPYEQYF
.,TRBD2,TRBJ2-5,TRBV7-6,TGTGCCAGCAGCTTAGCCCAGGGACTAGCGGGAGGAGAGACCCAGTACTTC,CASSLAQGLAGGETQYF
many,TRBD2,TRBJ2-4,TRBV2,TGTGCCAGCAGGCCCGGGGGGGCCAAAAACATTCAGTACTTC,CASRPGGAKNIQYF
.,.,TRBJ2-7,TRBV13,TGTGCCAGCAGCTTCCAGGGGAGCTACGAGCAGTACTTC,CASSFQGSYEQYF
.,.,TRBJ2-6,TRBV10-3,TGTGCCATCAGTGAGGAGGACACGCTGGTAGCTGGGGCCAACGTCCTGACTTTC,CAISEEDTLVAGANVLTF
few,.,TRBJ2-2,TRBV7-6,TGTGCCAGCAGCTTAGATCTGGGTTACGGGGAGCTGTTTTTT,CASSLDLGYGELFF
.,.,TRBJ2-5,TRBV5-1,TGCGCCAGCAGGGTTTTCTCAGCAGGGATAGAGACCCAGTACTTC,CASRVFSAGIETQYF
.,.,TRBJ1-1,TRBV5-1,TGCGCCAGCAGCTTCCGGGACCGGAACACTGAAGCTTTCTTT,CASSFRDRNTEAFF
many,TRBD2,TRBJ2-2,TRBV15,TGTGCCACCAGCACCTTATGGGCCCCGCTAGCGGGTTACACCGGGGAGCTGTTTTTT,CATSTLWAPLAGYTGELFF
few,.,TRBJ2-1,TRBV11-2,TGTGCCAGCAGCTTAGGGCTACCCGACAATGAGCAGTTCTTC,CASSLGLPDNEQFF
.,.,TRBJ1-5,TRBV7-2,TGTGCCAGCAGCCAAAAAAAATTTCAGCCCCAGCATTTT,CASSQKKFQPQHF
.,.,TRBJ1-3,TRBV6-5,TGTGCCAGCAGTTCCCCCGGGGGCGGAAACACCATATATTTT,CASSSPGGGNTIYF
many,.,TRBJ2-7,TRBV7-2,TGTGCCAGCAGCCCGGACAGCCTCTACGAGCAGTACTTC,CASSPDSLYEQYF
.,.,TRBJ1-6,TRBV6-1,TGTGCCAGCAGAGAAGGGCTAAATTCACCCCTCCACTTT,CASREGLNSPLHF
many,.,TRBJ2-3,TRBV7-7,TGTGCTAGCAGCTTATTGCAGGACACAGATACGCAGTATTTT,CASSLLQDTDTQYF
.,TRBD1,TRBJ1-5,TRBV15,TGTGCCACCAGGAGACCGGGACAGGGAAGCAATCAGCCCCAGCATTTT,CATRRPGQGSNQPQHF
.,.,TRBJ2-7,TRBV7-2,TGTGCCAGCAGCTTAATCGCCGGCCCCTACGAGCAGTACTTC,CASSLIAGPYEQYF
many,.,TRBJ1-6,TRBV5-6,TGTGCCAGCAGCCCATTGGGAGGGGTTTTAAATTCACCCCTCCACTTT,CASSPLGGVLNSPLHF
.,TRBD1,TRBJ2-7,TRBV12-3/TRBV12-4,TGTGCCAGCAGTTTCAGGACAGGGGGCGAGTCGGAGCAGTACTTC,CASSFRTGGESEQYF
.,.,TRBJ2-3,TRBV20-1,TGCAGTGCTAGAGGGGGACAACCCACAGATACGCAGTATTTT,CSARGGQPTDTQYF
.,.,TRBJ2-3,TRBV20-1,TGCAGTGCTAGACCGGGACTTACCCCCACAGATACGCAGTATTTT,CSARPGLTPTDTQYF
many,TRBD1,TRBJ2-2,TRBV7-8,TGTGCCAGCAGCCCCCAGGACAGGAGAACGACCGGGGAGCTGTTTTTT,CASSPQDRRTTGELFF
.,TRBD2,TRBJ2-1,TRBV7-2,TGTGCCAGCAGCTTTGGCCCCGGGACTAGCCTGGATGAGCAGTTCTTC,CASSFGPGTSLDEQFF
.,TRBD2,TRBJ2-7,TRBV7-4,TGTGCCAGCAGCGTAGGTCTAGCGGGAGACTACGAGCAGTACTTC,CASSVGLAGDYEQYF
.,.,TRBJ1-1,TRBV20-1,TGCAGTGCTTCATTAGGGTTTAGGAACACTGAAGCTTTCTTT,CSASLGFRNTEAFF
.,.,TRBJ2-2,TRBV12-3/TRBV12-4,TGTGCCAGCAGTTTTGTTGCGGGTAGCACCGGGGAGCTGTTTTTT,CASSFVAGSTGELFF
few,TRBD1,TRBJ1-1,TRBV29-1,TGCAGCGGGAATCAGGGGGGTCACACTGAAGCTTTCTTT,CSGNQGGHTEAFF
few,.,TRBJ1-2,TRBV5-1,TGCGCCAGCAGCCCAGGGTTTTCCGACTATGGCTACACCTTC,CASSPGFSDYGYTF
.,.,TRBJ2-7,TRBV6-1,TGTGCCAGCACCCGCGTGGGGAACGAGCAGTACTTC,CASTRVGNEQYF
many,.,TRBJ2-5,TRBV7-6,TGTGCCAGCAGCTTAGGCCAAGAGACCCAGTACTTC,CASSLGQETQYF
.,TRBD1,TRBJ1-5,TRBV7-2,TGTGCCAGCAGCTGGACAGGGTATAGCAATCAGCCCCAGCATTTT,CASSWTGYSNQPQHF
.,.,TRBJ1-2,TRBV10-3,TGTGCCACATCGAGGGACTATGGCTACACCTTC,CATSRDYGYTF
few,.,TRBJ2-3,TRBV7-8,TGTGCCAGCAGCTTAAGGGGTAGTGGGCGAGGGAGCCGCACAGATACGCAGTATTTT,CASSLRGSGRGSRTDTQYF
many,.,TRBJ2-5,TRBV3-1,TGTGCCAGCAGCCAAGTAGGCAGCCAAGAGACCCAGTACTTC,CASSQVGSQETQYF
many,.,TRBJ2-3,TRBV14,TGTGCCAGCAGCCCTTTTCGAGGGATGGAGGGGACAGATACGCAGTATTTT,CASSPFRGMEGTDTQYF
.,.,TRBJ2-2,TRBV7-2,TGTGCCAGCAGCTCCCCTAAGGGCGGGGAGCTGTTTTTT,CASSSPKGGELFF
.,TRBD1,TRBJ1-2,TRBV10-3,TGTGCCATCAGGACGCAGGGGGCAATCGGTGGCTACACCTTC,CAIRTQGAIGGYTF
few,.,TRBJ2-5,TRBV9,TGTGCCAGCAGCGTAGTAACAGGGGGAGGGGAGACCCAGTACTTC,CASSVVTGGGETQYF
many,TRBD1,TRBJ1-3,TRBV7-6,TGTGCCAGCAGCTCCAGACAGGGGAGCGGCATCACCATATATTTT,CASSSRQGSGITIYF
.,.,TRBJ1-3,TRBV5-1,TGCGCCAGCAGCTTGGCCGGGCAGGGTGACACCATATATTTT,CASSLAGQGDTIYF
.,TRBD1,TRBJ2-7,TRBV5-1,TGCGCCAGCAGCTTGGGAACAGGGGGTATCCACGAGCAGTACTTC,CASSLGTGGIHEQYF
.,TRBD1,TRBJ2-7,TRBV5-1,TGCGCCAGCAGCTTAGCCGGGACAGGGGGTTCCTACGAGCAGTACTTC,CASSLAGTGGSYEQYF
many,.,TRBJ2-5,TRBV2,TGTGCCAGCAGTGAAGCGAAGACAGCCGCAGGGACCCAGTACTTC,CASSEAKTAAGTQYF
.,.,TRBJ1-2,TRBV11-2,TGTGCCAGCAGCTTATCTGACGGCGGCTATGGCTACACCTTC,CASSLSDGGYGYTF
.,.,TRBJ2-1,TRBV5-1,TGCGCCAGCAGCTTGGAGTCCCCGGGTAATGAGCAGTTCTTC,CASSLESPGNEQFF
once,.,TRBJ2-1,TRBV7-3,TGTGCCAGCAAGGGGGGGCTTTGGTTGAATGAGCAGTTCTTC,CASKGGLWLNEQFF
.,.,TRBJ2-1,TRBV15,TGTGCCACCAGCAGGGAGACGTACAATGAGCAGTTCTTC,CATSRETYNEQFF
many,TRBD1,TRBJ2-5,TRBV12-3/TRBV12-4,TGTGCCAGCGCGGGGACAGGGTCGGGGGCCTCACAAGAGACCCAGTACTTC,CASAGTGSGASQETQYF
.,.,TRBJ2-1,TRBV25-1,TGTGCCAGCAGTGAATATGGTGACCGGGGATACAATGAGCAGTTCTTC,CASSEYGDRGYNEQFF
.,.,TRBJ1-1,TRBV20-1,TGCAGTGCTAGAGATCTCCAGGGGCGCGGGGCTTTCTTT,CSARDLQGRGAFF
.,.,TRBJ1-2,TRBV12-3/TRBV12-4,TGTGCCAGCAGTTTAGCGGGGGGCTCTAACTATGGCTACACCTTC,CASSLAGGSNYGYTF
few,TRBD1,TRBJ1-2,TRBV5-1,TGCGCCAGCAGCTTGGGTGGACAGGGGGCAGAGCGTGGCTACACCTTC,CASSLGGQGAERGYTF
many,TRBD1,TRBJ1-2,TRBV11-2,TGTGCCAGCAGCCCGATGGGACAGGGGTATGGCTACACCTTC,CASSPMGQGYGYTF
few,.,TRBJ2-5,TRBV25-1,TGTGCCAGCAGGCCCGGGCAGTTTGAGGGAGAGACCCAGTACTTC,CASRPGQFEGETQYF
.,TRBD1,TRBJ2-1,TRBV5-1,TGCGCCAGCACCGGGACAGGGAGCAATGAGCAGTTCTTC,CASTGTGSNEQFF